This paragraph reports one T cell receptor (beta chain). The data were produced by immunoSEQ multiplex PCR, yet TCRdb's version contains in-frame clones alone and is incomplete. This table has some 130,000 clones, roughly 89% appearing once. These donors were members of the 120-subject validation cohort, a group separate from the roughly 670-subject first cohort. This specimen comes from a study of cytomegalovirus exposure and HLA in healthy donors. Trimming pared 6 bases from V and 0 bases from J, leaving 11 bases between. The CDR3 sequence is 14 residues long. Germline lookup yields CDR1 WNHNN and CDR2 SYGVQD (reference sequence).

The rearrangement joins TRBV10-1 to TRBJ1-1; the D is unclear. The receptor was isolated from a woman aged 18-29 years in good health and CMV-seronegative. The specimen sequenced was PBMCs. This chain's CDR3 is CASSAGSLNTEAFF. CDR3 nucleotide sequence: TGCGCCAGCAGCGCCGGGAGCCTGAACACTGAAGCTTTCTTT.